This entry lists 26 T cell receptor beta chains sequenced from one sample in a study of control samples from healthy donors and cancer patients. The data were produced by immunoSEQ multiplex PCR, yet TCRdb's version contains in-frame clones alone and is incomplete. Seen here are 110,000 to 150,000 clones, roughly 94% observed once, and the top ten hold 13% to 15%. Specimen: PBMCs. The receptors stem from a man between 60 and 75 years old with colorectal cancer.

The chain recombines TRBV7-9 with TRBJ1-1; 8 nucleotides match TRBD1. V was pared by 5 bases and J by 0 bases, with 5 bases of the junction left unmatched. CDR3 size: 15 residues. Germline assignment: CDR1 SEHNR and CDR2 FQNEAQ (reference sequence). The chain's CDR3 is CASSDGQGMNTEAFF. DNA of the CDR3: TGTGCCAGCAGCGACGGACAGGGTATGAACACTGAAGCTTTCTTT.

The V call is TRBV27, the J call TRBJ1-1, with D possibly matching TRBD1 (6 bases). Germline values: CDR1 MNHEY, CDR2 SMNVEV (reference sequence). The CDR3 totals 15 residues. Trimming took off 6 bases at V and 4 bases at J, with 18 bases between the two ends. CDR3 residues: CASRTRGAGGTEAFF. CDR3 sequence (DNA): TGTGCCAGCAGAACAAGGGGGGCGGGAGGCACTGAAGCTTTCTTT.

The J gene is TRBJ2-1, the V gene TRBV9; either TRBD1 or TRBD2 may fit D (6 bases each). Germline CDR1 is SGDLS and CDR2 is YYNGEE. This CDR3 has 16 amino acids. V shed 2 bases and J shed 0 bases, with 12 bases lying between them. The CDR3 reads CASSVFWGASYNEQFF. The CDR3 bases are TGTGCCAGCAGCGTTTTCTGGGGGGCCTCCTACAATGAGCAGTTCTTC.

This chain links TRBV27 with TRBJ1-4; 8 nucleotides agree with TRBD1. Germline values: CDR1 MNHEY, CDR2 SMNVEV (reference sequence). This CDR3 has 15 amino acids. Trimming at V came to 6 bases and at J to 6 bases, leaving 9 bases not matched to a gene. CDR3 coding DNA: TGTGCCAGCAGAACGTTACAGGGGGGGGATGAAAAACTGTTTTTT. Translation gives CASRTLQGGDEKLFF. The full variable domain, rest sourced from reference TRBV27 and TRBJ1-4, is EAQVTQNPRYLITVTGKKLTVTCSQNMNHEYMSWYRQDPGLGLRQIYYSMNVEVTDKGDVPEGYKVSRKEKRNFPLILESPSPNQTSLYFCASRTLQGGDEKLFFGSGTQLSVL.

The chain carries TRBV18 and TRBJ2-4; the match to TRBD2 covers 15 bases. The CDR3 is 14 amino acids. V lost 0 bases, J lost 16 bases, and 4 bases stayed unmatched. The germline V gene has CDR1 KGHSH and CDR2 LQKENI. The CDR3, as DNA: TGTGCCAGCTCACCACCCGGACTAGCGGGGGGGCAATACTTC. Protein sequence: CASSPPGLAGGQYF.

The V gene is TRBV6-5, the J gene TRBJ1-1; no clear D gene. Germline V gene sequence: CDR1 MNHEY, CDR2 SVGAGI. The CDR3 totals 14 residues. V shed 0 bases and J shed 4 bases, with 9 bases lying between them. Here the CDR3 reads CASSYSRAATEAFF. DNA for the CDR3: TGTGCCAGCAGTTACTCGAGGGCAGCCACTGAAGCTTTCTTT.

This chain links TRBV27 with TRBJ1-1, with D possibly TRBD1 on 6 matching bases. Germline CDR1 MNHEY, CDR2 SMNVEV (reference sequence). CDR3 length equals 17 residues. V was clipped by 5 bases and J by 7 bases, with 26 bases between them. CDR3 bases: TGTGCCAGCAGTCCACAGGGTGTCTTCGGCTCAAGGGTTGAAGCTTTCTTT. Encoded protein: CASSPQGVFGSRVEAFF.

J is TRBJ2-1 and V is TRBV9, with D perhaps matching TRBD2 (6 bases). The CDR3 has 15 amino acids. The V and J ends lost 4 bases and 7 bases respectively, with 18 bases between them. Germline-derived CDR1 and CDR2 are SGDLS and YYNGEE. CDR3 in DNA: TGTGCCAGCAGCTCCGGGACTCCCAACGGGAATGAGCAGTTCTTC. Protein product: CASSSGTPNGNEQFF.

CDR3 bases: TGTGCCAGTAATCCGAGACAGGGGAGTGAAAAACTGTTTTTT. Its translation is CASNPRQGSEKLFF. The chain couples TRBV19 to TRBJ1-4, with TRBD1 matching over 8 bases. The germline CDR1 and CDR2 sequences are LNHDA and SQIVND (reference sequence). The CDR3 has 14 amino acids. J gave up 7 bases and V 7 bases, and 8 bases lay outside the gene matches. The full variable domain, completed using reference TRBV19 and TRBJ1-4, is DGGITQSPKYLFRKEGQNVTLSCEQNLNHDAMYWYRQDPGQGLRLIYYSQIVNDFQKGDIAEGYSVSREKKESFPLTVTSAQKNPTAFYLCASNPRQGSEKLFFGSGTQLSVL.

With respect to this clone: Other DNA sequences in the sample encode the same CDR3. The V gene is TRBV5-4, the J gene TRBJ2-5; D not certain. CDR3 length: 13 residues. Germline CDR1 SGHNT, CDR2 YYREEE (reference sequence). V was cut by 0 bases and J by 2 bases, with 5 bases left in between. The CDR3 bases are TGTGCCAGCAGCTTGGATAGGCAAGAGACCCAGTACTTC. Translating it yields CASSLDRQETQYF.

This clone was detected only once. The V and J genes are TRBV12-3 or TRBV12-4 and TRBJ1-2; D uncertain. V was pared by 2 bases and J by 3 bases, with 7 bases between. The CDR3 loop spans 13 amino acids. The CDR3 nucleotides read TGTGCCAGCAGTTTAAGCAGAGACTATGGCTACACCTTC. Its protein product is CASSLSRDYGYTF.

This sequence joins TRBV6-4 and TRBJ2-6; D remains unclear. V lost 5 bases and J 0 bases, leaving 5 bases between the germline ends. Germline V CDR1 and CDR2: MRHNA, SNTAGT. The CDR3 has 14 amino acids. DNA for the CDR3: TGTGCCAGCAGTTGGGGCTCTGGGGCCAACGTCCTGACTTTC. The encoded protein is CASSWGSGANVLTF.

V and J are TRBV30 and TRBJ1-1; a weak D match, TRBD1 (5 bases). Germline V CDR1 and CDR2: GTSNPN, SVGIG (reference sequence). The CDR3 length is 12 residues. Trimming removed 7 bases at V and 4 bases at J, with 13 bases between. CDR3 nucleotides: TGTGCCTCATGCAGGGAGTCCACTGAAGCTTTCTTT. Its protein is CASCRESTEAFF.

The V gene is TRBV9, the J gene TRBJ1-4; D ambiguous. Germline values: CDR1 SGDLS, CDR2 YYNGEE. V was cut by 0 bases and J by 3 bases, with 3 bases left in between. CDR3 size: 13 residues. This CDR3 is CASSVGANEKLFF. CDR3 coding DNA: TGTGCCAGCAGCGTAGGTGCTAATGAAAAACTGTTTTTT.

This clone was seen only a few times. This chain connects TRBV24-1 to TRBJ2-1, with no clear D. Trimming left V 0 bases short and J 0 bases short, with 8 bases between. Germline V gene sequence: CDR1 KGHDR, CDR2 SFDVKD. The CDR3 totals 16 residues. The CDR3: CATSDLQASSYNEQFF. In nucleotides, the CDR3 is TGTGCCACCAGTGATTTGCAAGCTAGCTCCTACAATGAGCAGTTCTTC.

The chain is built from TRBV7-2 and TRBJ2-3, with TRBD2 as a possible D gene (6 bases). There are 16 residues in the CDR3. Trimming removed 5 bases at V and 0 bases at J, with 15 bases between. CDR1 and CDR2 from the germline V gene are SGHTA and FQGNSA. This CDR3 is CASSLLAAYSTDTQYF. In DNA, the CDR3 is TGTGCCAGCAGCCTATTAGCGGCTTACAGCACAGATACGCAGTATTTT.

The chain joins TRBV3-1 (or the pseudogene TRBV3-2) to TRBJ2-3; 16 bases are shared with TRBD2. This CDR3 has 20 residues. The germline CDR1 and CDR2 sequences are LGHDT and YNNKEL (reference sequence). The junction had 10 bases not matched to a gene; V was cut back by 2 bases and J by 2 bases. The CDR3 bases are TGTGCCAGCAGCCAAACCCCCGGGACTAGCGGGGGGGCCCTCACAGATACGCAGTATTTT. Its translation is CASSQTPGTSGGALTDTQYF.

This clone came up a few times. This chain uses TRBV4-3 with TRBJ2-3; 9 nucleotides agree with TRBD2. This CDR3 has 18 residues. CDR1 is LGHNA, CDR2 YSLEER, per germline. With V trimmed by 2 bases and J by 1 base, 10 bases remained unmatched. The chain's CDR3 is CASSQLSVASGGTDTQYF. Here the CDR3 DNA reads TGCGCCAGCAGCCAATTGTCGGTGGCTAGCGGGGGCACAGATACGCAGTATTTT.

The rearrangement joins TRBV19 to TRBJ2-7; D may be TRBD1 (5 bases). V dropped 6 bases and J dropped 0 bases, with 12 bases sitting between them. This CDR3 has 14 residues. Per the germline V gene, CDR1 is LNHDA and CDR2 is SQIVND (reference sequence). Here the CDR3 reads CASSHPDTSYEQYF. The CDR3 DNA sequence: TGTGCCAGTAGCCACCCGGACACCTCCTACGAGCAGTACTTC.

J is TRBJ2-7 and V is TRBV18; D uncertain. Germline CDR1 and CDR2: KGHSH and LQKENI. The V gene lost 3 bases and the J gene lost 2 bases, with 20 bases spanning the gap. CDR3 length: 17 amino acids. Here the CDR3 reads CASSPYDSGSPPYEQYF. In DNA form, the CDR3 reads TGTGCCAGCTCACCCTACGATTCCGGGTCTCCTCCCTACGAGCAGTACTTC.

A single count supports this clone. Here the CDR3 reads CASSRPDRDNEQFF. Written as DNA, the CDR3 is TGTGCCAGCAGTCGCCCGGACAGGGACAATGAGCAGTTCTTC. This sequence joins TRBV6-5 and TRBJ2-1, with TRBD1 matching 8 bases. The trim removed 5 bases at V and 5 bases at J, leaving 5 bases unmatched. The germline V gene has CDR1 MNHEY and CDR2 SVGAGI. The CDR3 is made up of 14 amino acids.

V is TRBV4-2 and J is TRBJ2-1, with TRBD2 as a possible D gene (5 bases). This CDR3 is 13 amino acids long. The V end lost 0 bases, the J end lost 6 bases, and 6 bases lay between the germline ends. CDR1 is LGHNA, CDR2 YNFKEQ, per germline. The CDR3 DNA follows: TGTGCCAGCAGCCAAGACGGACTCAATGAGCAGTTCTTC. Translating gives CASSQDGLNEQFF.

The chain recombines TRBV6-4 with TRBJ2-1; possibly TRBD1 or TRBD2 for D (5 bases each). Trimming left V 4 bases short and J 5 bases short, with 9 bases between. Germline CDR1 and CDR2: MRHNA and SNTAGT. The CDR3 covers 13 residues. The CDR3 reads CASSGGPHNEQFF. As DNA, the CDR3 is TGTGCCAGCAGTGGGGGACCCCACAATGAGCAGTTCTTC.

CDR3 sequence reads: CARSLTGANVLTF. CDR3 sequence (DNA): TGTGCCAGGAGCCTCACTGGGGCCAACGTCCTGACTTTC. The chain carries TRBV27 and TRBJ2-6, with D unclear. Trimming stripped 9 bases from V and 2 bases from J, with 8 bases between. This CDR3 spans 13 amino acids. Per the germline V gene, CDR1 is MNHEY and CDR2 is SMNVEV (reference sequence).

The V call is TRBV27, the J call TRBJ2-1, with 13 bases matching TRBD2. The germline V gene has CDR1 MNHEY and CDR2 SMNVEV (reference sequence). The CDR3 extends over 18 amino acids. V was pared by 4 bases and J by 6 bases, with 12 bases of the junction left unmatched. CDR3 DNA sequence: TGTGCCAGCAGTTACATAACGCCGGGACTAGCGGGGAGCAATGAGCAGTTCTTC. Residues: CASSYITPGLAGSNEQFF.

The J gene is TRBJ2-5, the V gene TRBV30, with D perhaps matching TRBD2 (5 bases). V was shortened by 0 bases and J by 5 bases, with 10 bases between the two germline ends. Germline CDR1 is GTSNPN and CDR2 is SVGIG (reference sequence). CDR3 length: 13 residues. The CDR3 spells CAWSVSGGETQYF. CDR3 sequence (DNA): TGTGCCTGGAGTGTATCAGGCGGGGAGACCCAGTACTTC.